Each of the 17 T cell receptor beta chains below was sequenced from the same sample in a study of blood T cells in healthy people across ages. A second PCR of about 7 to 12 cycles used a sample-barcoded 5' primer and a J-beta primer mix. TCRdb re-called the 5' RACE reads through MiXCR, storing one row per CDR3 protein. The top ten hold about a quarter of the sample, which has about 900,000 distinct CDR3 sequences, 62% seen once. Sequenced input: blood. These receptors came from a man under 40 in good health.

The V gene is TRBV10-3, the J gene TRBJ2-1; the D is unclear. Looked up from germline, CDR1 is ENHRY and CDR2 is SYGVKD. The germline V and J ends were trimmed by 6 bases and 4 bases, with 13 bases remaining between them. The CDR3 length is 14 residues. DNA of the CDR3: TGTGCCATCAGCCGAGAGCCACAGTACAATGAGCAGTTCTTC. Its translation: CAISREPQYNEQFF.

This chain uses TRBV20-1 with TRBJ2-3; 11 positions agree with TRBD2. V shed 0 bases, J shed 2 bases, and the junction held 13 bases outside the gene matches. Germline V gene sequence: CDR1 DFQATT, CDR2 SNEGSKA (reference sequence). The CDR3 has 19 residues. The CDR3 sequence: CSARDQLAGALYLTDTQYF. The CDR3 DNA follows: TGCAGTGCTAGAGATCAACTAGCGGGGGCCCTATATCTCACAGATACGCAGTATTTT.

The V gene is TRBV6-2 or TRBV6-3, the J gene TRBJ2-6, with a weak D call TRBD2 (6 bases). The CDR3 is made up of 16 amino acids. Deletions cut 7 bases from V and 0 bases from J, with 13 bases between. Germline assignment: CDR1 MNHEY and CDR2 SVGEGT. CDR3 amino acids: CASMGRQSSGANVLTF. The DNA of the CDR3 is TGTGCCAGCATGGGGAGGCAGAGCTCTGGGGCCAACGTCCTGACTTTC.

This clonotype was seen a handful of times. The chain recombines TRBV7-2 with TRBJ1-6, with D unclear. Germline assignment: CDR1 SGHTA and CDR2 FQGNSA. The CDR3 length is 15 residues. The ends were cut back, 1 base at V and 7 bases at J, with 11 bases in the middle. The CDR3, as DNA: TGTGCCAGCAGCTTAGGAGGCAGGAGGAATTCACCCCTCCACTTT. It encodes CASSLGGRRNSPLHF.

Comment on this clonotype: One junction end does not reproduce the germline sequence, and a read error may be involved. The chain recombines TRBV4-2 with TRBJ1-5; D remains unclear. The CDR3 covers 17 residues. Germline loops: CDR1 LGHNA, CDR2 YNFKEQ. CDR3 nucleotide sequence: TGTGCCAGCAGCCAAGGGCCCTCGGAGGGAAACAATCAGCCCCGGCATTTT. It yields the protein CASSQGPSEGNNQPRHF.

The J gene is TRBJ2-3, the V gene TRBV2, with 7 bases identical to TRBD1. Losses at the gene ends were 5 bases for V and 2 bases for J; bases not matched to a gene: 7. The CDR3 sequence is 15 residues long. Germline values: CDR1 SNHLY, CDR2 FYNNEI. CDR3 DNA sequence: TGTGCCAGCAGTTTGGGGACAGTACACACAGATACGCAGTATTTT. This gives the protein CASSLGTVHTDTQYF. The variable domain in full, completed from reference TRBV2 and TRBJ2-3, reads EPEVTQTPSHQVTQMGQEVILRCVPISNHLYFYWYRQILGQKVEFLVSFYNNEISEKSEIFDDQFSVERPDGSNFTLKIRSTKLEDSAMYFCASSLGTVHTDTQYFGPGTRLTVL.

The chain employs TRBV20-1 and TRBJ1-6; D is ambiguous. Trimming pared 2 bases from V and 0 bases from J, leaving 11 bases between. The CDR3 covers 16 residues. Germline V gene data show CDR1 as DFQATT and CDR2 as SNEGSKA (reference sequence). CDR3 amino acids: CSARSVESSYNSPLHF. The CDR3 DNA reads TGCAGTGCTAGATCCGTAGAGAGCTCCTATAATTCACCCCTCCACTTT.

This clonotype was picked up a small number of times. This CDR3 is CASSPGTRDVEQYF. CDR3 in DNA: TGTGCCAGCAGTCCCGGGACAAGAGATGTCGAGCAGTACTTC. The chain carries TRBV6-2 or TRBV6-3 and TRBJ2-7; a weak D match, TRBD1 (6 bases). V was cut by 5 bases and J by 6 bases, with 17 bases left in between. CDR1 and CDR2 (germline): MNHEY, SVGEGT. CDR3 length: 14 residues.

The gene calls are TRBV6-2 or TRBV6-3 and TRBJ2-2; D not resolved. Trimming pared 2 bases from V and 3 bases from J, leaving 1 base between. Germline values: CDR1 MNHEY, CDR2 SVGEGT. This CDR3 comprises 12 residues. The CDR3: CASSYHTGELFF. CDR3 in DNA: TGTGCCAGCAGTTACCACACCGGGGAGCTGTTTTTT.

As concerns this clonotype: A junction boundary mismatches the germline segment, possibly from a read error. The chain has TRBV20-1 and TRBJ2-1; D tentatively reads TRBD1 or TRBD2 (6 bases each). This CDR3 is built from 13 residues. Germline V gene sequence: CDR1 DFQATT, CDR2 SNEGSKA (reference sequence). CDR3 sequence reads: CSAREGGHNEQFF. DNA for the CDR3: TGCAGTGCGAGAGAAGGGGGGCACAATGAGCAGTTCTTC.

With regard to this clonotype: Germline is not matched at one junction end, which may reflect a read error. The chain is built from TRBV6-4 and TRBJ1-5, with a weak D call TRBD1 (5 bases). Germline-derived CDR1 and CDR2 are MRHNA and SNTAGT. CDR3 length: 16 amino acids. This CDR3 is CASSGRRYYRRQPQHF. The CDR3 coding sequence is TGTGCCAGTAGTGGACGGCGGTATTACAGGAGGCAGCCCCAGCATTTT.

This chain uses TRBV12-3 or TRBV12-4 with TRBJ2-6, with D unclear. CDR3 length equals 13 residues. V was shortened by 5 bases and J by 4 bases, with 6 bases between the two germline ends. CDR3 residues: CASSHLGANVLTF. The DNA for the CDR3 is TGTGCCAGCAGTCACCTAGGGGCCAACGTCCTGACTTTC.

V and J are TRBV18 and TRBJ1-6; 8 nucleotides match TRBD1. The CDR3 has 16 amino acids. The V and J ends lost 2 bases and 3 bases, in that order; junction bases with no gene match: 3. From germline, CDR1 is KGHSH and CDR2 LQKENI. The CDR3 DNA reads as TGTGCCAGCTCACCAGGCGACAGGGGCTATAATTCACCCCTCCACTTT. It specifies CASSPGDRGYNSPLHF.

The chain carries TRBV5-1 and TRBJ2-7; 7 bases fit TRBD2. The CDR3 consists of 15 residues. V dropped 0 bases and J dropped 3; count of bases not matched to a gene: 6. Germline V gene lookup returns CDR1 SGHRS and CDR2 YFSETQ. CDR3 residues: CASSLGGGNDYEQYF. The CDR3 DNA is TGCGCCAGCAGCTTGGGGGGGGGTAACGACTACGAGCAGTACTTC.

V gene TRBV27 combines with J gene TRBJ2-1; maybe TRBD2 (6 bases). CDR3 length: 15 residues. Trimming removed 5 bases at V and 8 bases at J, with 19 bases between. Looked up from germline, CDR1 is MNHEY and CDR2 is SMNVEV (reference sequence). The DNA for the CDR3 is TGTGCCAGCAGTCCTGAGCGGCTAGCGAGCGATGAGCAGTTCTTC. Translating it yields CASSPERLASDEQFF.

This chain joins TRBV27 and TRBJ1-2; D is unclear. Germline-derived CDR1 and CDR2 are MNHEY and SMNVEV (reference sequence). The CDR3 sequence is 15 residues long. Deletions cut 5 bases from V and 4 bases from J, with 17 bases between. The CDR3 sequence: CASSPAGEILYGYTF. The CDR3 DNA sequence: TGTGCCAGCAGTCCAGCTGGGGAGATCCTCTATGGCTACACCTTC.

Turning to this clonotype: One end of the junction fails to match germline, which may point to a read error. V and J are TRBV7-2 and TRBJ2-3; 8 bases match TRBD1. The germline V gene has CDR1 SGHTA and CDR2 FQGNSA. The CDR3 spans 15 residues. The DNA of the CDR3 is TGTGCCGGCAGTTACACGGGACAGGTCACAGATACGCAGTATTTT. This sequence encodes CAGSYTGQVTDTQYF.